This T cell receptor beta chain was found in a study of shared clonotypes between healthy human individuals. This table comes from immunoSEQ multiplex PCR, and its TCRdb copy is limited to in-frame clones, with some not included. The data hold about 1,500,000 clones, with approximately 96% observed a single time. V lost 0 bases, J lost 7 bases, and 11 bases stayed unmatched. This CDR3 is 16 amino acids long. Germline lookup yields CDR1 MGHDK and CDR2 SYGVNS. This sequence joins TRBV25-1 and TRBJ2-7; 8 nucleotides align to TRBD2. This sequence was found in a man aged 25 to 40 in good health. The source material was naive CD4+ T cells sorted from blood. Specified subset: CD45RA+ positively selected. The CDR3, as DNA: TGTGCCAGCAGTGAATACTTTAGCGGGGCCAGGAGGGAGCAGTACTTC. Translating it yields CASSEYFSGARREQYF.